This T cell receptor (beta chain) was captured by sequencing in a study of T cells in localized non-small cell lung cancer. Study-wide results and limits: Maximal T cell clonality occurred in uninvolved adjacent lung, with tumor ranking below it. The tumor had only one region sequenced, so heterogeneity remains possible. The appearance of a median approximately 55 of the top 100 tumor clones was seen in adjacent lung.

Data came from immunoSEQ multiplex PCR; TCRdb stores just in-frame clones and leaves some out. The sample contains roughly 35,000 clones, approximately 90% of which appear only once. This CDR3 spans 13 amino acids. CDR1 and CDR2 (germline): MGHRA, YSYEKL. Between the trimmed V and J ends, which lost 3 bases and 1 base, there was a span of 6 bases. Comment on this clone: Its specificity is not known.

The clonotype was recovered from a female donor over 55 with stage II lung adenocarcinoma. Material: peripheral blood mononuclear cells, obtained before any cancer treatment. V usage is TRBV4-1 and J usage is TRBJ1-2; the D is unclear. The CDR3 nucleotides read TGCGCCAGCAGCCATGACTTTAACTATGGCTACACCTTC. Translated: CASSHDFNYGYTF.